Each of the 4 T cell receptor beta chains below was sequenced from the same sample in a study of cytomegalovirus exposure and HLA in healthy donors. 13 Jbeta primers and 60 Vbeta primers were used for the PCR. Sequenced by immunoSEQ multiplex PCR; TCRdb stores in-frame clones only, minus some. Here the sample spans some 150,000 clones, approximately 79% being singletons. The material sequenced was PBMCs. These receptors came from a middle-aged woman in good health and CMV-seropositive.

This clone was counted a few times. This sequence joins TRBV4-2 and TRBJ1-1; TRBD1 agrees at 9 bases. This CDR3 region has 15 residues. Germline V gene lookup returns CDR1 LGHNA and CDR2 YNFKEQ. The J segment lost 5 bases and the V segment lost 1 base, leaving 5 bases of the junction unmatched. The CDR3 nucleotides are TGTGCCAGCAGCCAAGTGGGACAGGGCGGGACTGAAGCTTTCTTT. It specifies CASSQVGQGGTEAFF.

The V and J genes are TRBV9 and TRBJ1-2; D gene ambiguous. The CDR3 consists of 17 residues. Trimming stripped 4 bases from V and 8 bases from J, with 27 bases between. Germline V gene data show CDR1 as SGDLS and CDR2 as YYNGEE. Written as DNA, the CDR3 is TGTGCCAGCAGCCCCCGCCTTACCGAGGGAGTCTACATAGGCTACACCTTC. Encoded protein: CASSPRLTEGVYIGYTF.

The rearrangement uses TRBV10-2 and TRBJ2-2; D is uncertain. Germline V lookup: CDR1 WSHSY, CDR2 SAAADI. The V gene lost 0 bases and the J gene lost 4 bases, with 9 bases spanning the gap. The CDR3 spans 15 residues. The CDR3 loop is CASSESRGGTGELFF. DNA of the CDR3: TGCGCCAGCAGTGAGTCGAGAGGCGGCACCGGGGAGCTGTTTTTT.

The chain joins TRBV7-2 to TRBJ2-1; TRBD2 matches 14 bases. This CDR3 has 15 amino acids. J gave up 6 bases and V 5 bases, and 3 bases lay outside the gene matches. Germline-derived CDR1 and CDR2 are SGHTA and FQGNSA. This chain's CDR3 is CASSQGTSGGNEQFF. The CDR3 nucleotides are TGTGCCAGCAGCCAAGGGACTAGCGGGGGCAATGAGCAGTTCTTC.